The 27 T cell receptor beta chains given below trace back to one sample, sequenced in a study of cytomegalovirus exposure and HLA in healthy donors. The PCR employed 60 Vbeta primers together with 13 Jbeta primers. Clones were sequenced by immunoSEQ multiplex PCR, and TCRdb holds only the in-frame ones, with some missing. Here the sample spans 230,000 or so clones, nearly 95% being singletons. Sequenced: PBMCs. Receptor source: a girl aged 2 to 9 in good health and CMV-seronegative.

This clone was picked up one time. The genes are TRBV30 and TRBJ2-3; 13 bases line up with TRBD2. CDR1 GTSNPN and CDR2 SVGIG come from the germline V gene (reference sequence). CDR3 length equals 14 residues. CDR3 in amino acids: CGQTSGGNTDTQYF. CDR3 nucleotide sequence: TGTGGCCAGACTAGCGGGGGGAACACAGATACGCAGTATTTT.

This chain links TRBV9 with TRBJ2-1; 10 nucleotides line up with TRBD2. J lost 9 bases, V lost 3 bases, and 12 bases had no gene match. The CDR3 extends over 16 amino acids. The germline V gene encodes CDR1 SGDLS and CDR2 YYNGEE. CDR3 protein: CASSARDLAGVIEQFF. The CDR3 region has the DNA TGTGCCAGCAGCGCGAGGGATCTAGCGGGAGTCATTGAGCAGTTCTTC.

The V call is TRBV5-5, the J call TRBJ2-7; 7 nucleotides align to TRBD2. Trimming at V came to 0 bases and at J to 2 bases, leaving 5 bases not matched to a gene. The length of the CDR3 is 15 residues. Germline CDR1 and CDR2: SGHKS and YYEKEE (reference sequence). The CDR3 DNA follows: TGTGCCAGCAGCTTGGCCGGGACTACTACCTACGAGCAGTACTTC. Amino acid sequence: CASSLAGTTTYEQYF.

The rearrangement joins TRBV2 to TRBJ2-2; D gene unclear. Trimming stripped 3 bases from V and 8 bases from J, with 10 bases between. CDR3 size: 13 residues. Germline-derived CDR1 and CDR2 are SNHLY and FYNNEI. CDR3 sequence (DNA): TGTGCCAGCAGTGATTCAGTACCAGGGGAGCTGTTTTTT. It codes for CASSDSVPGELFF.

The CDR3 DNA is TGTGCCAGCCGGAAGCCGACAGGGGTTAACACCGGGGAGCTGTTTTTT. Its translation is CASRKPTGVNTGELFF. This sequence joins TRBV28 and TRBJ2-2; 8 nucleotides match TRBD1. Germline lookup yields CDR1 MDHEN and CDR2 SYDVKM. This CDR3 has 16 amino acids. Trimming at V came to 8 bases and at J to 2 bases, leaving 10 bases not matched to a gene.

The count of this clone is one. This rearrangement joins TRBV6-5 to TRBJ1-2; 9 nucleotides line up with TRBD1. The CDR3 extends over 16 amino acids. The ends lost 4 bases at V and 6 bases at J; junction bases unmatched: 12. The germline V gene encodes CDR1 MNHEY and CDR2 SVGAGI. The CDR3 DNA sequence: TGTGCCAGCAGTTCACCGGGACAGGGAAAGAGCAATGGCTACACCTTC. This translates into CASSSPGQGKSNGYTF.

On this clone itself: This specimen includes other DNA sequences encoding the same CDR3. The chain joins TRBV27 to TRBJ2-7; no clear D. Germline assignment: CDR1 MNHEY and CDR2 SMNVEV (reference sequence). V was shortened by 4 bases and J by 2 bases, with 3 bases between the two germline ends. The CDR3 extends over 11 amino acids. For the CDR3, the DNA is TGTGCCAGCAGTTCAACCTACGAGCAGTACTTC. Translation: CASSSTYEQYF.

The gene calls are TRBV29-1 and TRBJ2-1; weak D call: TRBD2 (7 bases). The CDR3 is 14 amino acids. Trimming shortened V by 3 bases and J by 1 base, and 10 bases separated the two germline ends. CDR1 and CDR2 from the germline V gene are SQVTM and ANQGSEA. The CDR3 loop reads CSVDGGRSYNEQFF. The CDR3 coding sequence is TGCAGCGTTGACGGGGGGCGATCCTACAATGAGCAGTTCTTC.

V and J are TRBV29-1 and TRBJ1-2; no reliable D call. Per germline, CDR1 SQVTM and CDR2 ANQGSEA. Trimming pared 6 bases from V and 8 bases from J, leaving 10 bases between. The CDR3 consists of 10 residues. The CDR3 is CSVMVQGYTF. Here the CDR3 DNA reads TGCAGCGTAATGGTTCAGGGCTACACCTTC.

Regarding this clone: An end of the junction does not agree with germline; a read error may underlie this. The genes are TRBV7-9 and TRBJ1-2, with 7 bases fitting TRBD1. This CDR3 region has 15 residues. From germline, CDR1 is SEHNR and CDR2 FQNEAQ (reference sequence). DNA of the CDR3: TGTGCCAGCAACTTACCGACTACAGGGGACTATGGCTACACCTTC. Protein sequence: CASNLPTTGDYGYTF. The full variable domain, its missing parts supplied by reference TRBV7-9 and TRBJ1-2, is DTGVSQNPRHKITKRGQNVTFRCDPISEHNRLYWYRQTLGQGPEFLTYFQNEAQLEKSRLLSDRFSAERPKGSFSTLEIQRTEQGDSAMYLCASNLPTTGDYGYTFGSGTRLTVV.

The CDR3 sequence: CASSVWTGSSGELFF. The DNA of the CDR3 is TGTGCCAGCAGCGTATGGACAGGGAGTTCCGGGGAGCTGTTTTTT. The J gene is TRBJ2-2, the V gene TRBV9; TRBD1 matches 8 bases. Germline values: CDR1 SGDLS, CDR2 YYNGEE. V gave up 1 base and J gave up 6 bases; unmatched junction bases: 5. The CDR3 totals 15 residues.

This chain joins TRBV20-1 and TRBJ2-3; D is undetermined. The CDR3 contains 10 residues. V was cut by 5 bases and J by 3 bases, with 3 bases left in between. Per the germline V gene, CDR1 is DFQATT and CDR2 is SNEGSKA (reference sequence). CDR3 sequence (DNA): TGCAGTGCTTCTACAGATACGCAGTATTTT. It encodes CSASTDTQYF.

CDR3 coding DNA: TGCGCCAGCAGCCAAGGACAGGGGACCCACGAGCAGTACTTC. Encoded protein: CASSQGQGTHEQYF. V usage is TRBV4-1 and J usage is TRBJ2-5; 8 bases line up with TRBD1. TRBJ2-7 matches the DNA end more closely, so the J call is doubtful. The CDR3 sequence is 14 residues long. Germline loops: CDR1 MGHRA, CDR2 YSYEKL.

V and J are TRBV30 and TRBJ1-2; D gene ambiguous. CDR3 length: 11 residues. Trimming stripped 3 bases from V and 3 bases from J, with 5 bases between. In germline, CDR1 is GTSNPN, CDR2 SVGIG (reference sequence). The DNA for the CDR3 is TGTGCCTGGAGGAGGTACTATGGCTACACCTTC. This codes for CAWRRYYGYTF. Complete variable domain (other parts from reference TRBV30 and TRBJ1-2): SQTIHQWPATLVQPVGSPLSLECTVEGTSNPNLYWYRQAAGRGLQLLFYSVGIGQISSEVPQNLSASRPQDRQFILSSKKLLLSDSGFYLCAWRRYYGYTFGSGTRLTVV.

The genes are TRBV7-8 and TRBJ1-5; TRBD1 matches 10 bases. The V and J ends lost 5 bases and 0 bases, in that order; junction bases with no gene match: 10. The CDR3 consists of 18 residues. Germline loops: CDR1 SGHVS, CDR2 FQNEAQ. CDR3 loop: CASSQNRQGADSNQPQHF. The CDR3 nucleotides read TGTGCCAGCAGCCAAAACAGACAGGGGGCGGATAGCAATCAGCCCCAGCATTTT.

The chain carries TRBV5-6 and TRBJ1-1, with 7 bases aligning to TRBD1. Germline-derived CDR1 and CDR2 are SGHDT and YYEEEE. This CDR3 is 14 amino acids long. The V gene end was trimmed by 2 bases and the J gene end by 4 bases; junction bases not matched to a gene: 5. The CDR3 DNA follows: TGTGCCAGCAGCTTCCCGACAGGGACCACTGAAGCTTTCTTT. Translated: CASSFPTGTTEAFF.

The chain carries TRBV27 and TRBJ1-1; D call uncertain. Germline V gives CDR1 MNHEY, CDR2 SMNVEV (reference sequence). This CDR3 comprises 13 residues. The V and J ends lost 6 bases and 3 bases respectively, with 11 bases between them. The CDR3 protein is CASSFNRDTEAFF. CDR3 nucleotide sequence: TGTGCCAGCAGCTTCAACCGGGACACTGAAGCTTTCTTT.

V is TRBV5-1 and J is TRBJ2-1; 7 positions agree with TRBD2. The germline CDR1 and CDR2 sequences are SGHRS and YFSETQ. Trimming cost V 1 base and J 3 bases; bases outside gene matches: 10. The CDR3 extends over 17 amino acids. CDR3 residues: CASSLSKAAGSYNEQFF. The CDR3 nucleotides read TGCGCCAGCAGCTTGTCGAAGGCAGCGGGGAGCTACAATGAGCAGTTCTTC.

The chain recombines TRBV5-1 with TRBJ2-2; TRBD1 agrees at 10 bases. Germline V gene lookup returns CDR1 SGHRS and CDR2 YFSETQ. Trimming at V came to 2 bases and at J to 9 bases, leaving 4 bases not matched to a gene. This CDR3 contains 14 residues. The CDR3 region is CASSFRQGARELFF. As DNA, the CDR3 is TGCGCCAGCAGCTTTAGACAGGGGGCCCGGGAGCTGTTTTTT.

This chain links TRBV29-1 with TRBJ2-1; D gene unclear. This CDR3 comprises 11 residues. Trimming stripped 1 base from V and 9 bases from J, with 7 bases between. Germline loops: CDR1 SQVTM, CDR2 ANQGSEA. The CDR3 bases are TGCAGCGTTGAAGTCACCAGTGAGCAGTTCTTC. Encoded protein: CSVEVTSEQFF.

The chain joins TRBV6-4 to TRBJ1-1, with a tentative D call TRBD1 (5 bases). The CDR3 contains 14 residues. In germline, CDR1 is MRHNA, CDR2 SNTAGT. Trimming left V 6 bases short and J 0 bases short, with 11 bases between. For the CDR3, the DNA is TGTGCCAGCAGGTTCAGGGAAATGAACACTGAAGCTTTCTTT. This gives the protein CASRFREMNTEAFF.

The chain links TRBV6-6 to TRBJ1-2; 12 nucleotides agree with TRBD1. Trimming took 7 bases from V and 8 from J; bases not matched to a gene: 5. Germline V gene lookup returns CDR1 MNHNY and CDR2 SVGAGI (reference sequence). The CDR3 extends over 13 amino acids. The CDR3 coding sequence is TGTGCCAGCACCGTGGGACAGGGGGCCGGCTACACCTTC. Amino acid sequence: CASTVGQGAGYTF.

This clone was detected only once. The DNA for the CDR3 is TGTGCCAGCAGCCGTAAGCAGGGGGATTACACTGAAGCTTTCTTT. Translation: CASSRKQGDYTEAFF. The chain uses TRBV2 and TRBJ1-1, with TRBD1 matching over 7 bases. CDR1 is SNHLY and CDR2 is FYNNEI in the germline V gene. Germline trimming cut 6 bases from V and 3 bases from J; bases unmatched to any gene: 10. The CDR3 sequence is 15 residues long.

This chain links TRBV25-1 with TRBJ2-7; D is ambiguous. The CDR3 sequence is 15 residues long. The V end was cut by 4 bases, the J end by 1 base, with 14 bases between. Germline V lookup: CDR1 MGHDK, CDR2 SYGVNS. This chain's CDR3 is CASSAAGSMSYEQYF. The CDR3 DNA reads TGTGCCAGCAGTGCGGCAGGCTCCATGTCCTACGAGCAGTACTTC.

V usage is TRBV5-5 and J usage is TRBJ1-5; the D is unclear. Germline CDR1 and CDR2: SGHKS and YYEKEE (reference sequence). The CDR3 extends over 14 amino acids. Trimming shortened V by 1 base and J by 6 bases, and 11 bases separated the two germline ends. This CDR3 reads CASSLTGETQPQHF. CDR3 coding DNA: TGTGCCAGCAGCTTGACGGGTGAAACTCAGCCCCAGCATTTT. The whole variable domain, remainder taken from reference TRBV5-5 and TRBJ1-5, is DAGVTQSPTHLIKTRGQQVTLRCSPISGHKSVSWYQQVLGQGPQFIFQYYEKEERGRGNFPDRFSARQFPNYSSELNVNALLLGDSALYLCASSLTGETQPQHFGDGTRLSIL.

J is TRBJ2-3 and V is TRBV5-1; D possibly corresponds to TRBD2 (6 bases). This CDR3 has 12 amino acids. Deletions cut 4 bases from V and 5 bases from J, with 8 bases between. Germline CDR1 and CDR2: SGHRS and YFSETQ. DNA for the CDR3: TGCGCCAGCAGCCCGGAGGGAGATACGCAGTATTTT. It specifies CASSPEGDTQYF.

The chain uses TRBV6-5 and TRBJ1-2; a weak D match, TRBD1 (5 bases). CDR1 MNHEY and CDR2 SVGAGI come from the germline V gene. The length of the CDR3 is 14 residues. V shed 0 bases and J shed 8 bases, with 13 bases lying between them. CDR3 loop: CASSYSQRGSGYTF. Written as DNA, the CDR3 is TGTGCCAGCAGTTACTCCCAGCGGGGGAGCGGCTACACCTTC.